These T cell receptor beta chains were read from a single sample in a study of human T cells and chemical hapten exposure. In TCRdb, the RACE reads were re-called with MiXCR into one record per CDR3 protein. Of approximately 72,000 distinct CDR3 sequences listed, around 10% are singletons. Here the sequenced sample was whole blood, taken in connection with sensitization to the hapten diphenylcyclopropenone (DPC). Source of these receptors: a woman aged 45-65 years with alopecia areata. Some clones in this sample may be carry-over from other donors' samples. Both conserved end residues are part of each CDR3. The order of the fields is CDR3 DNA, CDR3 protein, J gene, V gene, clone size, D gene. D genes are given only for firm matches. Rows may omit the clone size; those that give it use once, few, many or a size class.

CDR3nt: TGTGCCAGCAGGGACAGGGTTCTTGCCTATGGCTACACCTTC; CDR3aa: CASRDRVLAYGYTF; j_gene: TRBJ1-2; v_gene: TRBV6-1; abundance: many; d_gene: TRBD1
CDR3nt: TGTGCCGGGGGGCACGATTCACCCCTCCACTTT; CDR3aa: CAGGHDSPLHF; j_gene: TRBJ1-6; v_gene: TRBV6-6; abundance: .; d_gene: .
CDR3nt: TGTGCCAGCAGCTTAGACGGAACTAGCACAGATACGCAGTATTTT; CDR3aa: CASSLDGTSTDTQYF; j_gene: TRBJ2-3; v_gene: TRBV7-2; abundance: .; d_gene: .
CDR3nt: TGTGCCAGCAGCCCTCGGACGGGTTTGAGTTCACCCCTCCACTTT; CDR3aa: CASSPRTGLSSPLHF; j_gene: TRBJ1-6; v_gene: TRBV6-1; abundance: .; d_gene: .
CDR3nt: TGTGCCAGCAGCCGCTCGACAGGCGGTAATAATTCACCCCTCCACTTT; CDR3aa: CASSRSTGGNNSPLHF; j_gene: TRBJ1-6; v_gene: TRBV6-2/TRBV6-3; abundance: few; d_gene: .
CDR3nt: TGTGCCAGCAGCCAGCTTGGACAGGGGGCAAACACAGATACGCAGTATTTT; CDR3aa: CASSQLGQGANTDTQYF; j_gene: TRBJ2-3; v_gene: TRBV7-6; abundance: few; d_gene: TRBD1
CDR3nt: TGCGCCAGCAGCCAAGAGAGGACAGGGACCGGCTACACCTTC; CDR3aa: CASSQERTGTGYTF; j_gene: TRBJ1-2; v_gene: TRBV4-3; abundance: .; d_gene: TRBD1
CDR3nt: TGTGCCAGCAGCCCCGATCCTAATCAGCCCCAGCATTTT; CDR3aa: CASSPDPNQPQHF; j_gene: TRBJ1-5; v_gene: TRBV7-2; abundance: .; d_gene: .
CDR3nt: TGTGCCAGCAGCCAAGGCTGGGTCGACAGGGGTGAAGCTTTCTTT; CDR3aa: CASSQGWVDRGEAFF; j_gene: TRBJ1-1; v_gene: TRBV14; abundance: many; d_gene: TRBD1
CDR3nt: TGTGCCAGCAGCTTCGGGGGCCCTCTAGCCAAAAACATTCAGTACTTC; CDR3aa: CASSFGGPLAKNIQYF; j_gene: TRBJ2-4; v_gene: TRBV5-6; abundance: .; d_gene: .
CDR3nt: TGTGCCAGCAGTGGGACAGGGGGTAACTATGGCTACACCTTC; CDR3aa: CASSGTGGNYGYTF; j_gene: TRBJ1-2; v_gene: TRBV25-1; abundance: .; d_gene: TRBD1
CDR3nt: TGTGCCAGCAGCTTAGGGGCTGCTAACTACTACGAGCAGTACTTC; CDR3aa: CASSLGAANYYEQYF; j_gene: TRBJ2-7; v_gene: TRBV7-2; abundance: few; d_gene: .
CDR3nt: TGTGCCAGCAGTTTTAACGGAGGGCACCAAGAGACCCAGTACTTC; CDR3aa: CASSFNGGHQETQYF; j_gene: TRBJ2-5; v_gene: TRBV11-2; abundance: .; d_gene: .
CDR3nt: TGCAGTGCTAGTGCGGTAATAGCGGGAGATATTGGTGAGCAGTTCTTC; CDR3aa: CSASAVIAGDIGEQFF; j_gene: TRBJ2-1; v_gene: TRBV20-1; abundance: many; d_gene: TRBD2
CDR3nt: TGTGCCAGCAGCTTCCTTGGAGGGGGCCAATCACCCCTCCACTTT; CDR3aa: CASSFLGGGQSPLHF; j_gene: TRBJ1-6; v_gene: TRBV11-1; abundance: .; d_gene: TRBD1
CDR3nt: TGTGCCAGCAGTTTAGGTGGGCTCCCTAACAATGAGCAGTTCTTC; CDR3aa: CASSLGGLPNNEQFF; j_gene: TRBJ2-1; v_gene: TRBV28; abundance: many; d_gene: .
CDR3nt: TGCGCCAGCAGCCAAGATCGGACTAGCGGGAGGCGAAGCTCCTACAATGAGCAGTTCTTC; CDR3aa: CASSQDRTSGRRSSYNEQFF; j_gene: TRBJ2-1; v_gene: TRBV4-1; abundance: many; d_gene: TRBD2
CDR3nt: TGCAGCGTTGATCGGGCACTCTATGGCTACACCTTC; CDR3aa: CSVDRALYGYTF; j_gene: TRBJ1-2; v_gene: TRBV29-1; abundance: few; d_gene: .
CDR3nt: TGCAGTGTTCGAGGCGGGGATACGCAGTATTTT; CDR3aa: CSVRGGDTQYF; j_gene: TRBJ2-3; v_gene: TRBV20-1; abundance: .; d_gene: .
CDR3nt: TGCGCCAGCAGCCAGGTTGGGGAGACCTACGAGCAGTACTTC; CDR3aa: CASSQVGETYEQYF; j_gene: TRBJ2-7; v_gene: TRBV4-1; abundance: .; d_gene: .
CDR3nt: TGTGCCAGCAGTGAAAACCGGGGTCAGCCCCAGCATTTT; CDR3aa: CASSENRGQPQHF; j_gene: TRBJ1-5; v_gene: TRBV2; abundance: .; d_gene: .
CDR3nt: TGTGCCAGCAGCTACGGACTAGCGAGGGAGGGGGAGCTGTTTTTT; CDR3aa: CASSYGLAREGELFF; j_gene: TRBJ2-2; v_gene: TRBV7-8; abundance: many; d_gene: TRBD2
CDR3nt: TGCAGTGCTAGGGATCTGGGACTAGCGGGAGGGGAGGAGCAGTACTTC; CDR3aa: CSARDLGLAGGEEQYF; j_gene: TRBJ2-7; v_gene: TRBV20-1; abundance: .; d_gene: TRBD2
CDR3nt: TGTGCCAGCAGCTTAAGGTCTCCAAAGGCGGGGGGTTTTTCCTACGAGCAGTACTTC; CDR3aa: CASSLRSPKAGGFSYEQYF; j_gene: TRBJ2-7; v_gene: TRBV7-6; abundance: many; d_gene: TRBD2
CDR3nt: TGTGCCGGTGGAGGGAGCACTGAAGCTTTCTTT; CDR3aa: CAGGGSTEAFF; j_gene: TRBJ1-1; v_gene: TRBV7-9; abundance: .; d_gene: .
CDR3nt: TGTGCCAGCACCCATCGCGAGAACAGGGGAAGGCCAGATACGCAGTATTTT; CDR3aa: CASTHRENRGRPDTQYF; j_gene: TRBJ2-3; v_gene: TRBV5-5; abundance: many; d_gene: TRBD1
CDR3nt: TGTGCCAGCAGTTACCCAATCCCTGGACAGCCCCAGCATTTT; CDR3aa: CASSYPIPGQPQHF; j_gene: TRBJ1-5; v_gene: TRBV6-6; abundance: few; d_gene: .
CDR3nt: TGCAGTGCTAGAGATTCAAGCACAGATACGCAGTATTTT; CDR3aa: CSARDSSTDTQYF; j_gene: TRBJ2-3; v_gene: TRBV20-1; abundance: few; d_gene: .
CDR3nt: TGTGCCAGCTCACCTCCCGGGGGACAGCCTTTTGAAAAACTGTTTTTT; CDR3aa: CASSPPGGQPFEKLFF; j_gene: TRBJ1-4; v_gene: TRBV18; abundance: few; d_gene: TRBD1
CDR3nt: TGTGCCAGCAGTTACTCCCCAGGGGGCATCTCGAACACTGAAGCTTTCTTT; CDR3aa: CASSYSPGGISNTEAFF; j_gene: TRBJ1-1; v_gene: TRBV6-5; abundance: .; d_gene: TRBD1
CDR3nt: TGTGCCAGCAGTTTAAGCCCCTACAATGAGCAGTTCTTC; CDR3aa: CASSLSPYNEQFF; j_gene: TRBJ2-1; v_gene: TRBV12-3/TRBV12-4; abundance: many; d_gene: .
CDR3nt: TGTGCCAGCAGTTACTCCAGACGGCCTCAGCCCCAGCATTTT; CDR3aa: CASSYSRRPQPQHF; j_gene: TRBJ1-5; v_gene: TRBV6-2/TRBV6-3; abundance: .; d_gene: .
CDR3nt: TGTGCCAGCAGCTTTGATGTCTACGAGCAGTACTTC; CDR3aa: CASSFDVYEQYF; j_gene: TRBJ2-7; v_gene: TRBV7-9; abundance: .; d_gene: .
CDR3nt: TGTGCCAGCTCACTTACAACAACGAACACCGGGGAGCTGTTTTTT; CDR3aa: CASSLTTTNTGELFF; j_gene: TRBJ2-2; v_gene: TRBV18; abundance: .; d_gene: .
CDR3nt: TGCGCCAGCAGCTTGGGCGGGAGGGCCCAAGAGACCCAGTACTTC; CDR3aa: CASSLGGRAQETQYF; j_gene: TRBJ2-5; v_gene: TRBV5-1; abundance: .; d_gene: TRBD2
CDR3nt: TGTGCCATCACGGCAGGGGGCAATCAGCCCCAGCATTTT; CDR3aa: CAITAGGNQPQHF; j_gene: TRBJ1-5; v_gene: TRBV28; abundance: .; d_gene: .
CDR3nt: TGTGCCAGCAGCTTATTGGAGGCCCGTAGCGGGGCCGTTACGCAGTATTTT; CDR3aa: CASSLLEARSGAVTQYF; j_gene: TRBJ2-3; v_gene: TRBV7-2; abundance: .; d_gene: TRBD2
CDR3nt: TGTGCCAGCAGTACTTCCGACAGGGCGCCGGGAGTCACCTACGAGCAGTACTTC; CDR3aa: CASSTSDRAPGVTYEQYF; j_gene: TRBJ2-7; v_gene: TRBV28; abundance: many; d_gene: .
CDR3nt: TGCAGTGCTAGCCCGACAGGCTCTGGAAACACCATATATTTT; CDR3aa: CSASPTGSGNTIYF; j_gene: TRBJ1-3; v_gene: TRBV20-1; abundance: few; d_gene: .
CDR3nt: TGTGCCAGCTCACCACCGGGACAGGGGGCTGGCTATGGCTACACCTTC; CDR3aa: CASSPPGQGAGYGYTF; j_gene: TRBJ1-2; v_gene: TRBV18; abundance: many; d_gene: TRBD1
CDR3nt: TGTGCCAGTAAGGACTATGGCTACACCTTC; CDR3aa: CASKDYGYTF; j_gene: TRBJ1-2; v_gene: TRBV19; abundance: many; d_gene: .
CDR3nt: TGTGCCAGCAGCTTAGCCTACACAAACAATGAGCAGTTCTTC; CDR3aa: CASSLAYTNNEQFF; j_gene: TRBJ2-1; v_gene: TRBV7-2; abundance: few; d_gene: .
CDR3nt: TGTGCCAGCAGTTTAGGGGCGGGAACCGGGGAGCTGTTTTTT; CDR3aa: CASSLGAGTGELFF; j_gene: TRBJ2-2; v_gene: TRBV12-3/TRBV12-4; abundance: many; d_gene: .
CDR3nt: TGTGCCAGCAGTTTACACGGCCAAGGGATTTCACCCCTCCACTTT; CDR3aa: CASSLHGQGISPLHF; j_gene: TRBJ1-6; v_gene: TRBV28; abundance: few; d_gene: .
CDR3nt: TGTGCCAGCAGCCAATTGGAGAACACTGAAGCTTTCTTT; CDR3aa: CASSQLENTEAFF; j_gene: TRBJ1-1; v_gene: TRBV3-1; abundance: many; d_gene: .
CDR3nt: TGTGCCAGCAGTTTGTCGACAGGGGGGAACACTGAAGCTTTCTTT; CDR3aa: CASSLSTGGNTEAFF; j_gene: TRBJ1-1; v_gene: TRBV28; abundance: few; d_gene: TRBD1
CDR3nt: TGCGCCAGCAGCGGGGACGTGGGCTACAATGAGCAGTTCTTC; CDR3aa: CASSGDVGYNEQFF; j_gene: TRBJ2-1; v_gene: TRBV5-1; abundance: .; d_gene: .
CDR3nt: TGTGCCACCAGCCGATACTCAAGGGGGTACTTCGAAGCTTTCTTT; CDR3aa: CATSRYSRGYFEAFF; j_gene: TRBJ1-1; v_gene: TRBV15; abundance: .; d_gene: .
CDR3nt: TGTGCCAGCAGTTCGGGGGCTCATCAGCCCCAGCATTTT; CDR3aa: CASSSGAHQPQHF; j_gene: TRBJ1-5; v_gene: TRBV6-5; abundance: .; d_gene: .
CDR3nt: TGTGCCAGCAGCCCCAACAGGGTAAATGAGCAGTTCTTC; CDR3aa: CASSPNRVNEQFF; j_gene: TRBJ2-1; v_gene: TRBV3-1; abundance: many; d_gene: .
CDR3nt: TGTGCCAGCATGGACGGCCCCTCTAACTATGGCTACACCTTC; CDR3aa: CASMDGPSNYGYTF; j_gene: TRBJ1-2; v_gene: TRBV28; abundance: .; d_gene: .
CDR3nt: TGTGCCAGCTCACCGGAGAGGGATAGGACAGATACGCAGTATTTT; CDR3aa: CASSPERDRTDTQYF; j_gene: TRBJ2-3; v_gene: TRBV18; abundance: few; d_gene: .
CDR3nt: TGTGCCAGCAACCAGGGGGTAGCTGATACGCAGTATTTT; CDR3aa: CASNQGVADTQYF; j_gene: TRBJ2-3; v_gene: TRBV6-2/TRBV6-3; abundance: .; d_gene: TRBD1
CDR3nt: TGTGCCAGCAGCCGCCCTTTCGACTACCCGGTGGAGACCCAGTACTTC; CDR3aa: CASSRPFDYPVETQYF; j_gene: TRBJ2-5; v_gene: TRBV11-2; abundance: few; d_gene: .